The clone carrying this T cell receptor beta chain was counted at least ten times. Its antigen is unknown. A universal primer binding site was introduced by template switching. The final cDNA contained unique molecular identifiers. One entry per CDR3 protein, called by TCRdb with MiXCR from the 5' RACE reads. The table shows about 240,000 distinct CDR3 sequences, with 8% to 11% occurring only once. The data are from a study of identical twins. General study points: Models came in too low on out-of-frame TCR alpha sharing in monozygotic twins. Sharing of beta out-of-frame sequences by twins showed a weaker excess. The study drew conclusions from cross-sectional statistical analysis, not from following the same donors.

Germline CDR1 is KGHSH and CDR2 is LQKENI. The CDR3 runs 13 residues. V was clipped by 5 bases and J by 4 bases; unmatched bases: 3. Sequenced input: memory T cells sorted from blood. The genes are TRBV18 and TRBJ1-2, with 8 bases matching TRBD1. The clonotype comes from a man in his fifties in good health. The CDR3 protein is CASSAGQGYGYTF. CDR3 DNA: TGTGCCAGCTCAGCCGGACAGGGCTATGGCTACACCTTC.